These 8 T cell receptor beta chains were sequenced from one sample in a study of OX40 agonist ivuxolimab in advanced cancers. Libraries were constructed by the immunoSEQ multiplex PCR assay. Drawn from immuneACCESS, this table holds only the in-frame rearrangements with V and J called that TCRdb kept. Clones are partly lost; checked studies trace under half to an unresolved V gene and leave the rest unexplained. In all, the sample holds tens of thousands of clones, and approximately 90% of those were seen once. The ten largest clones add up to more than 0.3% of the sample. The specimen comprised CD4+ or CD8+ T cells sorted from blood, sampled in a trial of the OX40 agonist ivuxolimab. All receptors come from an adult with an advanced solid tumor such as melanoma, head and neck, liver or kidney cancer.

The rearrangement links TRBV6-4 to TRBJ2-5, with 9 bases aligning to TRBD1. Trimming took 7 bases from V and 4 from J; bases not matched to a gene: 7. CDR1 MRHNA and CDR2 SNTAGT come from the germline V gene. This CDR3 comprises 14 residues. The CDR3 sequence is CASNQQGAGETQYF. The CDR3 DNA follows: TGTGCCAGCAACCAACAGGGGGCGGGAGAGACCCAGTACTTC.

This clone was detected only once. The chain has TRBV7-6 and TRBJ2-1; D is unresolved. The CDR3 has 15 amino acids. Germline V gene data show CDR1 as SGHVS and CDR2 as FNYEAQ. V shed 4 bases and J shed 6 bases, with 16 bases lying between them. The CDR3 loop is CASSSEPLGINEQFF. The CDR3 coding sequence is TGTGCCAGCAGCTCCGAACCTCTAGGAATCAATGAGCAGTTCTTC.

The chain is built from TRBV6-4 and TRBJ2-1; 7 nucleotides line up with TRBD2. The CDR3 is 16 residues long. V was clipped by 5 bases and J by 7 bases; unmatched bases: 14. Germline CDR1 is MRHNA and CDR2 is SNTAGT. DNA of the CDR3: TGTGCCAGCAGTCCCCTCGGAGCGGGAACCGGGAATGAGCAGTTCTTC. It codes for CASSPLGAGTGNEQFF.

CDR3: CASSPGLAPITGELFF. In nucleotides, the CDR3 is TGTGCCAGCAGCCCCGGACTAGCCCCGATCACCGGGGAGCTGTTTTTT. The rearrangement uses TRBV25-1 and TRBJ2-2; 8 positions match TRBD2. Germline CDR1 MGHDK, CDR2 SYGVNS. The CDR3 contains 16 residues. After removal of 6 bases from V and 4 bases from J, the junction contained 10 bases not matched to a gene.

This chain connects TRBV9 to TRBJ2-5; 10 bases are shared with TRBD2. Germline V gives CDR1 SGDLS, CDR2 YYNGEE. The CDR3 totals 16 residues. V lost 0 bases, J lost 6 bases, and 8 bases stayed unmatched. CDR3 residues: CASSVGASGSGQTQYF. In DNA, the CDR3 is TGTGCCAGCAGCGTAGGGGCTAGCGGGAGTGGCCAGACCCAGTACTTC.

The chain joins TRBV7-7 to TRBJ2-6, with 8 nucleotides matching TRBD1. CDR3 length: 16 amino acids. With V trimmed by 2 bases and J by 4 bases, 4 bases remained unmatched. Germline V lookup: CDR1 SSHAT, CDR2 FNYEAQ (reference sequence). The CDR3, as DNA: TGTGCCAGCAGCTTAAACCAGGGGGCGGGGGCCAACGTCCTGACTTTC. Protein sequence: CASSLNQGAGANVLTF.

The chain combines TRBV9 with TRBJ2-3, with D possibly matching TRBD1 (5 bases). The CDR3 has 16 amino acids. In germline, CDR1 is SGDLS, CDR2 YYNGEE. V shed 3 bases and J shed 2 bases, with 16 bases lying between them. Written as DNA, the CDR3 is TGTGCCAGCAGCGCCGGTAGGGCAGGGCCCACAGATACGCAGTATTTT. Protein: CASSAGRAGPTDTQYF.

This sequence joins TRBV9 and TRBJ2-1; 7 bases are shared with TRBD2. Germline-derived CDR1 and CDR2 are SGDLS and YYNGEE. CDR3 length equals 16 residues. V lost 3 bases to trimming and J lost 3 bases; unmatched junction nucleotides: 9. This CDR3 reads CASSASSSGFYNEQFF. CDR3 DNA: TGTGCCAGCAGCGCCTCCTCTAGCGGATTCTACAATGAGCAGTTCTTC.